This T cell receptor (beta chain) was sequenced for a study of blood T cell repertoires in COVID-19. About the study: Samples representing acute and convalescent COVID-19 were sourced from the United States, Italy and Spain.

With V trimmed by 5 bases and J by 3 bases, 4 bases remained unmatched. The CDR3 is 14 residues long. Per germline, CDR1 ENHRY and CDR2 SYGVKD. Authors' analysis steps: Amplification with reference gene primers provided the estimates of nucleated cell counts. Assay: immunoSEQ multiplex PCR; the TCRdb copy retains only in-frame clones and omits some. Clone size and V and J calls were adopted from that table, with D and trimming inferred from the DNA. The sample records about 130,000 clones, about 80% being singletons. This chain uses TRBV10-3 with TRBJ1-1; 9 nucleotides agree with TRBD1. The sample taken for sequencing was peripheral blood. The clonotype was recovered from a woman older than 75 with acute or convalescent COVID-19. The CDR3 loop is CAISRDRDHTEAFF. CDR3 nucleotide sequence: TGTGCCATCAGTAGGGACAGGGACCACACTGAAGCTTTCTTT.